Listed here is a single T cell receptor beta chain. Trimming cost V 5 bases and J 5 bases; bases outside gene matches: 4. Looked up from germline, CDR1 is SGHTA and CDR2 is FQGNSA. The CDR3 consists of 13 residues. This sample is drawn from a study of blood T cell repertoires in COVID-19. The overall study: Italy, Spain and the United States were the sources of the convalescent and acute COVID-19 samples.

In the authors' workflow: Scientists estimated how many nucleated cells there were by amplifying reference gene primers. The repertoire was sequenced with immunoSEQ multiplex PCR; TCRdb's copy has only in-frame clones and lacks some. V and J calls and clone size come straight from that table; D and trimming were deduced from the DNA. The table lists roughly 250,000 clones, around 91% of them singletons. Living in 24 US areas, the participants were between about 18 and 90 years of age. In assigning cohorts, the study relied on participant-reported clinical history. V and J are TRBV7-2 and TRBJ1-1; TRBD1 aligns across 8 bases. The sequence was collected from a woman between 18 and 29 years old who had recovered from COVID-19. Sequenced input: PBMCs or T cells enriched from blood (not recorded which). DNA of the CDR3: TGTGCCAGCAGCACCCGGACAGGGACTGAAGCTTTCTTT. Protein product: CASSTRTGTEAFF.